This entry concerns a single T cell receptor (beta chain). The sample belongs to a study of shared clonotypes between healthy human individuals. The donors, all of them Caucasian adults, lived in Nashville, Tennessee. The CDR3 is 14 residues long. Trimming pared 8 bases from V and 12 bases from J, leaving 22 bases between. Germline V gene lookup returns CDR1 SNHLY and CDR2 FYNNEI. Once extracted for a subset, genomic DNA was divided evenly among several immunoSEQ plates. Libraries were prepared by immunoSEQ multiplex PCR; TCRdb keeps only in-frame clonotypes and omits some of them. Of roughly 1,000,000 clones in the sample, about four fifths were seen once.

This rearrangement joins TRBV2 to TRBJ1-4; D remains ambiguous. Sample: memory CD4+ T cells from PBMCs. Subset noted: CD45RA-negative fraction. The TCR was taken from a man younger than 35 in good health. Some clones in this sample may be carry-over from other donors' samples. The CDR3 protein is CASLTEMISSQLFF. CDR3 nucleotides: TGTGCCAGCCTAACGGAGATGATATCAAGCCAACTGTTTTTT.